This T cell receptor beta chain was documented in a study of T-cell reconstitution after alpha-beta-depleted transplantation in children. This clonotype has just a few counts. Unique molecular identifiers were used in preparing the TCRbeta library. In TCRdb, the PCR reads were re-called with MiXCR into one record per CDR3 protein. Here the sample spans around 600,000 distinct CDR3 sequences, under 12% being singletons. The germline CDR1 and CDR2 sequences are MNHEY and SVGAGI. This CDR3 has 16 amino acids. Trimming left V 2 bases short and J 5 bases short, with 15 bases between. The V and J genes are TRBV6-5 and TRBJ2-2; D call uncertain. The TCR comes from a human donor who donated a stem cell graft to a child with acute myeloid leukemia. Sequences were derived from PBMCs from the stem cell graft donor, sampled from the stem cell graft. The CDR3 region is CASSYEGPGVTGELFF. DNA of the CDR3: TGTGCCAGCAGTTACGAAGGGCCCGGAGTGACCGGGGAGCTGTTTTTT.